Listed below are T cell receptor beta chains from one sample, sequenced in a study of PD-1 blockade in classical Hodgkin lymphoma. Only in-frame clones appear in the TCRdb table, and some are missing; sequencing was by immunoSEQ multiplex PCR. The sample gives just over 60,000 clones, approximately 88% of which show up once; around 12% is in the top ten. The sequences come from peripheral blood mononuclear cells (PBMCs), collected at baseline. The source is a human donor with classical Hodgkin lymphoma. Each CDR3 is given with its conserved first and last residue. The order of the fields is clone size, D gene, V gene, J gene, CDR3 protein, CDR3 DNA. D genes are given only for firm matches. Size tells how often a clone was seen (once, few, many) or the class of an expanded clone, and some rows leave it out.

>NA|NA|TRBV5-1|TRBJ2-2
CASSLASTGELFF
TGCGCCAGCAGCTTGGCGAGCACCGGGGAGCTGTTTTTT
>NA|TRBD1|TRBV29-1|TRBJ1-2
CSVGTGGYTF
TGCAGCGTTGGGACAGGGGGCTACACCTTC
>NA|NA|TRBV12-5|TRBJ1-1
CASSPAPRETEAFF
TGTGCTAGTTCCCCGGCACCCCGAGAGACTGAAGCTTTCTTT
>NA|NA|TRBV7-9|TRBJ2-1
CASSLVGYDEQFF
TGTGCCAGCAGCTTAGTCGGCTATGACGAGCAGTTCTTC
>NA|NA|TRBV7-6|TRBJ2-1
CASNPGTSFEQFF
TGTGCCAGCAACCCGGGAACGTCTTTTGAGCAGTTCTTC
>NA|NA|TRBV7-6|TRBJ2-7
CASSVGVWGRGEQYF
TGTGCCAGCAGCGTCGGAGTCTGGGGGCGGGGGGAGCAGTACTTC
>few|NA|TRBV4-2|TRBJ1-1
CASSQDLENTEAFF
TGTGCCAGCAGCCAAGATCTGGAGAACACTGAAGCTTTCTTT
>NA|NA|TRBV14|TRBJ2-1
CASSQATGNEQFF
TGTGCCAGCAGCCAAGCCACAGGAAATGAGCAGTTCTTC
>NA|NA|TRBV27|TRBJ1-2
CASSPAQLGGKMDYGYTF
TGTGCCAGCAGTCCGGCCCAGCTTGGAGGAAAAATGGATTATGGCTACACCTTC
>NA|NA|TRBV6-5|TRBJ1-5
CASQRGASQPQHF
TGTGCCAGCCAACGGGGCGCGAGCCAGCCCCAGCATTTT
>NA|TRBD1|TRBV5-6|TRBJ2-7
CASSDDRGGYEQYF
TGTGCCAGCAGCGATGACAGGGGAGGCTACGAGCAGTACTTC
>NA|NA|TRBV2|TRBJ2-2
CASSVLGPETGELFF
TGTGCCAGCAGTGTTCTGGGGCCGGAGACCGGGGAGCTGTTTTTT
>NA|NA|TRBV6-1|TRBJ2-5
CARPGLLGETQYF
TGTGCCCGCCCGGGCCTCCTGGGGGAGACCCAGTACTTC
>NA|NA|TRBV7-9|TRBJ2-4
CASSLARADKNIQYF
TGTGCCAGCAGCTTAGCTAGGGCAGACAAAAACATTCAGTACTTC
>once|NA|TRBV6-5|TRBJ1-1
CASSRTVNTEAFF
TGTGCCAGCAGTCGGACGGTGAACACTGAAGCTTTCTTT
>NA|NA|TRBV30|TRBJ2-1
CAWSSQAHNEQFF
TGTGCCTGGAGTAGTCAGGCCCACAATGAGCAGTTCTTC
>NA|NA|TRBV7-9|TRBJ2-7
CASSRPGGEWNEQYF
TGTGCCAGCAGCCGCCCTGGAGGCGAGTGGAACGAGCAGTACTTC
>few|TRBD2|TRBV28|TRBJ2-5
CASSFGGLKTQYF
TGTGCCAGCAGTTTCGGGGGACTAAAGACCCAGTACTTC
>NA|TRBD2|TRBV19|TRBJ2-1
CASSDLAGINEQFF
TGTGCCAGTAGTGACTTAGCGGGGATCAATGAGCAGTTCTTC
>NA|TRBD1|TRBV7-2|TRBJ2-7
CASSLRGTGGGEQYF
TGTGCCAGCAGCTTAAGGGGGACAGGGGGCGGCGAGCAGTACTTC
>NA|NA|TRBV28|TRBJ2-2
CASSLPTGMNTGELFF
TGTGCCAGCAGTTTACCCACGGGGATGAACACCGGGGAGCTGTTTTTT
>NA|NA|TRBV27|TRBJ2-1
CASSFLGDLRSYNEQFF
TGTGCCAGCAGTTTCCTAGGTGACCTCCGCTCCTACAATGAGCAGTTCTTC
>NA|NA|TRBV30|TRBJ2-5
CAWSSDSSVETQYF
TGTGCCTGGAGTTCAGACAGTTCCGTGGAGACCCAGTACTTC
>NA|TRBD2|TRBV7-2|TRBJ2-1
CASSLTSGGNYNEQFF
TGTGCCAGCAGCTTAACTAGCGGGGGGAATTACAATGAGCAGTTCTTC
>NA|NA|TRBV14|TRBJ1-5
CASSLDSNQPQHF
TGTGCCAGCAGCCTCGATAGCAATCAGCCCCAGCATTTT
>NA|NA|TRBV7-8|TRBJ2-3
CASSLRRTPDTQYF
TGTGCCAGCAGCTTACGAAGGACCCCAGATACGCAGTATTTT
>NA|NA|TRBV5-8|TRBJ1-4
CASSLVQTSTNEKLFF
TGTGCCAGCAGCTTAGTTCAGACGTCAACTAATGAAAAACTGTTTTTT
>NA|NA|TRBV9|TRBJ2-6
CASSVVGAGANVLTF
TGTGCCAGCAGCGTGGTGGGGGCTGGGGCCAACGTCCTGACTTTC
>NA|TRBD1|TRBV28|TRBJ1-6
CASSAGQGDSPLHF
TGTGCCAGCAGTGCCGGGCAGGGGGATTCACCCCTCCACTTT
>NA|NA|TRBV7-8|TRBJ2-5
CAIRGQETQYF
TGTGCCATCAGGGGTCAAGAGACCCAGTACTTC
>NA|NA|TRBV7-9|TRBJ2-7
CASSPSVSYEQYF
TGTGCCAGCAGCCCTTCGGTCTCCTACGAGCAGTACTTC
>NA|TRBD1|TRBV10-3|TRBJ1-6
CAISESNRGSGSYNSPLHF
TGTGCCATCAGTGAGTCAAACAGGGGATCAGGGTCCTATAATTCACCCCTCCACTTT
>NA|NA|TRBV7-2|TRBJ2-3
CASSSAGLGGTQYF
TGTGCCAGCAGCTCGGCGGGGCTCGGGGGCACGCAGTATTTT
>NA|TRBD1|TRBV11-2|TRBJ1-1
CASGRGPYTEAFF
TGTGCCAGCGGCAGGGGGCCATACACTGAAGCTTTCTTT
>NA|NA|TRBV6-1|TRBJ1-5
CASSEYPESSNQPQHF
TGTGCCAGCAGTGAATATCCAGAATCTAGCAATCAGCCCCAGCATTTT
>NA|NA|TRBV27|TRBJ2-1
CASSSLRDEQFF
TGTGCCAGCAGTTCCCTTAGAGATGAGCAGTTCTTC
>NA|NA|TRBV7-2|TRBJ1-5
CASRPDSPRQPQHF
TGTGCCAGCAGACCGGACAGTCCTCGTCAGCCCCAGCATTTT
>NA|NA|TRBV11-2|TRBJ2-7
CASSPEPGREYF
TGTGCCAGCAGCCCAGAACCGGGACGGGAGTACTTC
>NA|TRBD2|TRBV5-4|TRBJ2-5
CASSGAGEETQYF
TGTGCCAGCAGCGGGGCGGGGGAAGAGACCCAGTACTTC
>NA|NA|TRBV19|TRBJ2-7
CASSIGASYEQYF
TGTGCCAGTAGTATTGGAGCAAGCTACGAGCAGTACTTC
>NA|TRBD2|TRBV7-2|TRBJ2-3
CASSPAFGLAGGGGTQYF
TGTGCCAGCAGCCCCGCCTTCGGACTAGCGGGGGGCGGGGGTACGCAGTATTTT
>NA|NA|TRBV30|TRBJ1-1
CAWGYRDTEAFF
TGTGCCTGGGGTTACCGGGACACTGAAGCTTTCTTT
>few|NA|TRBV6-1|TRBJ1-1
CASEAGAMNTEAFF
TGTGCCAGCGAGGCAGGGGCGATGAACACTGAAGCTTTCTTT
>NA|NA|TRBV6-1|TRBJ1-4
CASSEGVGKLFF
TGTGCCAGCAGTGAAGGGGTGGGAAAACTGTTTTTT
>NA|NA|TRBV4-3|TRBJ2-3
CASSQDLRITDTQYF
TGCGCCAGCAGCCAAGATTTAAGGATTACAGATACGCAGTATTTT
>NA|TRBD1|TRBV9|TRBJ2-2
CASRSPGTGDTGELFF
TGTGCCAGCAGGTCCCCCGGGACAGGGGACACCGGGGAGCTGTTTTTT
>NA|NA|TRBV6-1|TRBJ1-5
CASNGQLNQPQHF
TGTGCCAGCAATGGACAGCTCAATCAGCCCCAGCATTTT
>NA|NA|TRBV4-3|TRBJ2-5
CASSQDRAVQETQYF
TGCGCCAGCAGCCAAGATAGGGCAGTCCAAGAGACCCAGTACTTC
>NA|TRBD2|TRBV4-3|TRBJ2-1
CASSHGLADEQFF
TGCGCCAGCAGCCACGGACTAGCTGATGAGCAGTTCTTC
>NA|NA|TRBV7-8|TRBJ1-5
CASSFLGSNQPQHF
TGTGCCAGCAGCTTTCTGGGTAGCAATCAGCCCCAGCATTTT
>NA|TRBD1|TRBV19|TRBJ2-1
CASSTWPGQGFNEQFF
TGTGCCAGTAGCACATGGCCGGGACAGGGCTTCAATGAGCAGTTCTTC
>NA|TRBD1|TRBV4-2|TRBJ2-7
CASSLGTGVTYEQYF
TGTGCCAGCAGCTTAGGGACAGGCGTGACCTACGAGCAGTACTTC
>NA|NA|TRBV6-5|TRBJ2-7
CASSYGLFYEQYF
TGTGCCAGCAGTTATGGCTTGTTCTACGAGCAGTACTTC
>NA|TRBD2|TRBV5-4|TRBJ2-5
CASSIERGALQETQYF
TGTGCCAGCAGCATTGAGCGGGGGGCCCTCCAAGAGACCCAGTACTTC
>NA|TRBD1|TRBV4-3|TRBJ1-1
CASSQGPRDRFLLTEAFF
TGCGCCAGCAGCCAAGGGCCGCGGGACAGGTTTCTCCTGACTGAAGCTTTCTTT
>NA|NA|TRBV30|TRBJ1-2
CAWAPGTGYGYTF
TGTGCCTGGGCCCCCGGGACGGGTTATGGCTACACCTTC
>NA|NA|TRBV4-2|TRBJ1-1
CATRRTENTEAFF
TGTGCCACCCGAAGGACGGAGAACACTGAAGCTTTCTTT
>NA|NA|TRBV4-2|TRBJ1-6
CASSRPNSPLHF
TGTGCCAGCAGCCGACCCAATTCACCCCTCCACTTT
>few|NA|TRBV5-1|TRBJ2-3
CASSLGQHTDTQYF
TGCGCCAGCAGCTTGGGACAGCACACAGATACGCAGTATTTT